The 22 T cell receptor beta chains below come from one sample, sequenced in a study of blood T cells in healthy people across ages. A J-beta primer mix and a sample-barcoded 5' primer were used in a second PCR of roughly 7 to 12 cycles. TCRdb ran MiXCR on the 5' RACE reads and lists one entry per CDR3 protein. The sample contains 1.5 million to 2 million distinct CDR3 sequences, about 32% of which appear only once. The sample taken for sequencing was blood. All receptors derive from a woman under 40 in good health.

To note about this clonotype: A read error may produce the germline difference seen at one junction end. This sequence joins TRBV7-9 and TRBJ1-1; D is unclear. CDR3 length: 17 residues. Germline-derived CDR1 and CDR2 are SEHNR and FQNEAQ (reference sequence). The CDR3: CASSPPAALAENTDAFF. As DNA, the CDR3 is TGTGCCAGCAGCCCCCCCGCGGCACTGGCAGAGAACACTGACGCTTTCTTT.

The rearrangement links TRBV7-9 to TRBJ2-3; TRBD2 matches at 12 bases. The CDR3 spans 15 residues. V shed 5 bases, J shed 3 bases, and the junction held 3 bases outside the gene matches. Germline loops: CDR1 SEHNR, CDR2 FQNEAQ (reference sequence). CDR3 in amino acids: CASSRTSGETDTQYF. CDR3 in DNA: TGTGCCAGCAGCCGGACTAGCGGGGAAACAGATACGCAGTATTTT.

The sample holds a few counts of this clonotype. This chain uses TRBV5-1 with TRBJ1-1; 8 bases are shared with TRBD1. Germline values: CDR1 SGHRS, CDR2 YFSETQ. There are 17 residues in the CDR3. The V and J ends lost 2 bases and 0 bases, in that order; junction bases with no gene match: 9. The CDR3 DNA follows: TGCGCCAGCAGCTTCCTGACAGGGGAGGGTATGAACACTGAAGCTTTCTTT. It encodes CASSFLTGEGMNTEAFF.

The genes are TRBV11-1 and TRBJ1-1; TRBD1 aligns across 8 bases. Germline trimming cut 3 bases from V and 5 bases from J; bases unmatched to any gene: 2. Per the germline V gene, CDR1 is SGHAT and CDR2 is FQDESV (reference sequence). The CDR3 is made up of 13 amino acids. The DNA for the CDR3 is TGTGCCAGCAGCTTCGACAGGGGAACTGAAGCTTTCTTT. This encodes CASSFDRGTEAFF.

This clonotype was seen only a few times. The V call is TRBV5-1, the J call TRBJ1-2; D may be TRBD1 (6 bases). Germline loops: CDR1 SGHRS, CDR2 YFSETQ. Trimming removed 4 bases at V and 8 bases at J, with 24 bases between. CDR3 length equals 16 residues. The CDR3 DNA follows: TGCGCCAGCAGCCCTGGGGGGCGGGGGCGCAACGTCGGCTACACCTTC. The encoded protein is CASSPGGRGRNVGYTF.

About this clonotype itself: The junction differs from germline at one of its ends, possibly a read error. The chain is built from TRBV18 and TRBJ2-5; D perhaps matches TRBD2 (5 bases). The CDR3 extends over 13 amino acids. Germline loops: CDR1 KGHSH, CDR2 LQKENI. CDR3 DNA: TGTGCCAGCTTACCACGGGGAGAAGAGACCCAGTACTTC. Its protein product is CASLPRGEETQYF.

This clonotype has more than one count but fewer than ten. The chain recombines TRBV6-2 or TRBV6-3 with TRBJ2-5; TRBD2 agrees at 11 bases. This CDR3 has 16 amino acids. The trim removed 4 bases at V and 1 base at J, leaving 5 bases unmatched. In germline, CDR1 is MNHEY, CDR2 SVGEGT. CDR3 region: CASSSLAGGRQETQYF. CDR3 DNA: TGTGCCAGCAGTTCATTAGCGGGGGGGCGCCAAGAGACCCAGTACTTC.

The chain has TRBV6-6 and TRBJ2-3, with TRBD2 matching 10 bases. CDR1 is MNHNY and CDR2 is SVGAGI in the germline V gene (reference sequence). V trimming: 8 bases; J trimming: 5 bases; junction bases outside the gene matches: 7. The CDR3 contains 14 residues. The chain's CDR3 is CASGQAGGLDTQYF. CDR3 DNA sequence: TGTGCCAGCGGGCAAGCGGGGGGGCTAGATACGCAGTATTTT.

V is TRBV20-1 and J is TRBJ2-7; the match to TRBD2 covers 7 bases. The CDR3 is made up of 13 amino acids. CDR1 and CDR2 from the germline V gene are DFQATT and SNEGSKA (reference sequence). Trimming removed 6 bases from V and 2 bases from J; junction bases left unmatched: 7. CDR3 sequence (DNA): TGCAGTGCCGACGTAGCGGGTGCCTACGAGCAGTACTTC. This gives the protein CSADVAGAYEQYF.

A single count supports this clonotype. V is TRBV20-1 and J is TRBJ2-7; tentatively, D is TRBD1 or TRBD2 (6 bases each). V gave up 6 bases and J gave up 6 bases, with 18 bases separating them. Germline values: CDR1 DFQATT, CDR2 SNEGSKA (reference sequence). The CDR3 runs to 13 residues. For the CDR3, the DNA is TGCAGTGCCACAGGGCAGGGACTTGGCGAGCAGTACTTC. It codes for CSATGQGLGEQYF.

The rearrangement uses TRBV7-9 and TRBJ2-5; D might be TRBD1 (5 bases). Germline-derived CDR1 and CDR2 are SEHNR and FQNEAQ (reference sequence). This CDR3 comprises 14 residues. V was trimmed by 2 bases and J by 5 bases, leaving 12 bases between them. This CDR3 is CASSLYGPGETQYF. CDR3 DNA: TGTGCCAGCAGCTTATACGGGCCAGGGGAGACCCAGTACTTC.

The chain has TRBV21-1 and TRBJ2-3; TRBD2 reflects the table's D call only, with no check against the DNA. TRBV21-1 is described as a pseudogene. This CDR3 is built from 15 residues. The CDR3 nucleotides read TGTGCCAGCATGGGGGCCATAGCGGGAGTGGATACGCAGTATTTT. Its translation is CASMGAIAGVDTQYF.

This chain connects TRBV12-3 or TRBV12-4 to TRBJ1-1; a weak D match, TRBD1 (5 bases). V lost 3 bases, J lost 3 bases, and 11 bases lay in between. The CDR3 runs to 14 residues. As DNA, the CDR3 is TGTGCCAGCAGTTTGCTTCGGGGGGACACTGAAGCTTTCTTT. It translates to CASSLLRGDTEAFF.

The chain couples TRBV6-5 to TRBJ1-4; 7 bases agree with TRBD1. The V and J ends lost 5 bases and 8 bases, in that order; junction bases with no gene match: 8. CDR3 length: 14 residues. From germline, CDR1 is MNHEY and CDR2 SVGAGI. CDR3 in amino acids: CASSDDRVGEKLFF. For the CDR3, the DNA is TGTGCCAGCAGTGATGACAGGGTCGGGGAAAAACTGTTTTTT.

DNA for the CDR3: TGTGCCAGCAGTTTGGCAGGAATTAATCAGCCCCAGCATTTT. This gives the protein CASSLAGINQPQHF. The chain joins TRBV28 to TRBJ1-5; D unclear. The V end lost 3 bases, the J end lost 4 bases, and 10 bases lay between the germline ends. Germline V lookup: CDR1 MDHEN, CDR2 SYDVKM. There are 14 residues in the CDR3.

In nucleotides, the CDR3 is TGTGCCAGCAGTTTACGGGACACCGGGGAGCTGTTTTTT. This gives the protein CASSLRDTGELFF. V usage is TRBV12-3 or TRBV12-4 and J usage is TRBJ2-2; D is ambiguous. This CDR3 comprises 13 residues. V gave up 2 bases and J gave up 3 bases, with 4 bases separating them.

This clonotype was detected only a few times. The gene calls are TRBV6-2 or TRBV6-3 and TRBJ2-7, with TRBD1 identical over 9 bases. CDR1 is MNHEY, CDR2 SVGEGT, per germline. The CDR3 spans 17 residues. The J segment lost 4 bases and the V segment lost 2 bases, leaving 12 bases of the junction unmatched. The CDR3 region has the DNA TGTGCCAGCAGTTACGGCTTGCTGATGGGACAGGGTTACGAGCAGTACTTC. Amino acid sequence: CASSYGLLMGQGYEQYF.

This clonotype was seen a handful of times. This chain joins TRBV9 and TRBJ2-7; a weak D match, TRBD1 (5 bases). This CDR3 comprises 15 residues. V was trimmed by 0 bases and J by 1 base, leaving 11 bases between them. Looked up from germline, CDR1 is SGDLS and CDR2 is YYNGEE. The CDR3 coding sequence is TGTGCCAGCAGCGTAGATCTGGACACATCCTACGAGCAGTACTTC. Its translation: CASSVDLDTSYEQYF. The complete variable domain, with remaining parts taken from reference TRBV9 and TRBJ2-7, reads DSGVTQTPKHLITATGQRVTLRCSPRSGDLSVYWYQQSLDQGLQFLIQYYNGEERAKGNILERFSAQQFPDLHSELNLSSLELGDSALYFCASSVDLDTSYEQYFGPGTRLTVT.

The J gene is TRBJ1-2, the V gene TRBV30; a possible D gene is TRBD1 (6 bases). Trimming removed 3 bases from V and 8 bases from J, with 16 bases in between. Germline CDR1 and CDR2: GTSNPN and SVGIG (reference sequence). The length of the CDR3 is 13 residues. DNA for the CDR3: TGTGCCTGGAGGCAGGACACAGGGCCGGGCTACACCTTC. Translated, it gives CAWRQDTGPGYTF. Filled out from reference TRBV30 and TRBJ1-2, the complete variable domain reads SQTIHQWPATLVQPVGSPLSLECTVEGTSNPNLYWYRQAAGRGLQLLFYSVGIGQISSEVPQNLSASRPQDRQFILSSKKLLLSDSGFYLCAWRQDTGPGYTFGSGTRLTVV.

The CDR3 DNA follows: TGTGCCAGCAGCGGACCGGCGGGCCCTGAGTACAATGAGCAGTTCTTC. It translates to CASSGPAGPEYNEQFF. The J gene is TRBJ2-1, the V gene TRBV14; a weak D match, TRBD2 (5 bases). Per germline, CDR1 SGHDN and CDR2 FVKESK. Deletions cut 5 bases from V and 4 bases from J, with 18 bases between. The CDR3 spans 16 residues.

Only a few counts were recorded for this clonotype. V and J are TRBV25-1 and TRBJ2-5, with D perhaps being TRBD1 or TRBD2 (6 bases each). Germline V gives CDR1 MGHDK, CDR2 SYGVNS. V was cut by 3 bases and J by 4 bases, with 12 bases left in between. The CDR3 covers 14 residues. CDR3 DNA: TGTGCCAGCAGTGACGGGGGCGCGGGAGAGACCCAGTACTTC. Translating gives CASSDGGAGETQYF. The full variable domain, with the rest looked up from reference TRBV25-1 and TRBJ2-5, is EADIYQTPRYLVIGTGKKITLECSQTMGHDKMYWYQQDPGMELHLIHYSYGVNSTEKGDLSSESTVSRIRTEHFPLTLESARPSHTSQYLCASSDGGAGETQYFGPGTRLLVL.

This clonotype appeared a few times. CDR3 amino acids: CASSLDRVRVRGYTF. CDR3 coding DNA: TGTGCCAGCAGCTTAGATCGGGTCAGGGTCAGGGGCTACACCTTC. The V call is TRBV11-2, the J call TRBJ1-2; tentative D call: TRBD1 (5 bases). Per germline, CDR1 SGHAT and CDR2 FQNNGV. The V gene lost 0 bases and the J gene lost 8 bases, with 16 bases spanning the gap. This CDR3 has 15 residues.